The clone carrying this T cell receptor beta chain was seen at least ten times. With 6 bases clipped from V and 2 bases from J, the junction kept 7 bases outside the gene matches. CDR1 and CDR2 (germline): DFQATT, SNEGSKA (reference sequence). CDR3 length equals 14 residues. The data were obtained in a study of regulatory T cells in long-lasting Graves disease. Time point denoted: newly diagnosed GD, antithyroid drugs for less than 3 months. RNA from PBMCs was the source of the TCR library. Each of the patients was recruited from an endocrinology department situated in Xi'an, China. Sequencing libraries for TCR beta were prepared with iRepertoire HTBI primers and Arm-PCR of CDR3 regions. Original data processing: Across the samples, identification revealed just over 60 TRBV and around 14 TRBJ segments. TCRdb reprocessed the multiplex PCR reads with MiXCR, giving one entry per CDR3 protein. TCRdb, not the authors, supplied the V and J calls. This table holds a few hundred thousand distinct CDR3 sequences, 12% found once.

The same sample was also used in a study of T cells in Graves' hyperthyroidism and ophthalmopathy. That paper notes: Clinical symptoms, serum thyroxine, TRAb, thyroid ultrasound and orbital computed tomography informed diagnoses.

The material was peripheral blood mononuclear cells (PBMCs), obtained at new diagnosis, from a patient treated with antithyroid drugs. V usage is TRBV20-1 and J usage is TRBJ2-1, with 7 nucleotides matching TRBD1. The sequence was obtained from a woman under 30 with Graves disease. The CDR3: CSASTGAPYNEQFF. As DNA, the CDR3 is TGCAGTGCCAGCACAGGGGCCCCCTACAATGAGCAGTTCTTC.